A selection of T cell receptor beta chains follows, all from one sample in a study of shared clonotypes between healthy human individuals. Clones were read by immunoSEQ multiplex PCR, and TCRdb kept only the in-frame ones, dropping some. This table holds millions of clones, more than 85% found once. The source material was naive CD4+ T cells from PBMCs. All receptors derive from a man aged 18 to 35 in good health. Some clones in this sample may be carry-over from other donors' samples. CDR3s include the opening cysteine and the closing phenylalanine or tryptophan. The D gene is left open where the match is weak. Clone size, where shown, is once, few, many, or a class for clones that have expanded.

TRBV18	.	TRBJ1-1	.	CASSPLAVRPPQNTEAFF	TGTGCCAGCTCCCCACTGGCCGTACGTCCCCCACAGAACACTGAAGCTTTCTTT
TRBV27	.	TRBJ1-6	.	CASSLPRTGNNSPLHF	TGTGCCAGCAGTTTACCCAGAACAGGAAATAATTCACCCCTCCACTTT
TRBV5-1	.	TRBJ2-7	TRBD2	CASSSPSGRESYEQYF	TGCGCCAGCAGCTCCCCGAGCGGGAGAGAGTCCTACGAGCAGTACTTC
TRBV5-1	.	TRBJ2-7	.	CASSSRTGLSSYEQYF	TGCGCCAGCAGCTCAAGGACTGGATTAAGCTCCTACGAGCAGTACTTC
TRBV4-2	.	TRBJ2-7	.	CASSQGRTYEQYF	TGTGCCAGCAGCCAAGGGCGGACCTACGAGCAGTACTTC
TRBV29-1	.	TRBJ2-5	TRBD2	CSVEKLRREQETQYF	TGCAGCGTTGAAAAGCTTCGGCGGGAGCAAGAGACCCAGTACTTC
TRBV7-3	.	TRBJ2-6	.	CASSLGPGIGGANVLTF	TGTGCCAGCAGCTTAGGTCCAGGGATCGGTGGGGCCAACGTCCTGACTTTC
TRBV5-1	.	TRBJ1-3	.	CASRQGAAGNTIYF	TGCGCCAGCAGGCAAGGGGCAGCTGGAAACACCATATATTTT
TRBV30	.	TRBJ1-5	.	CALDRGINQPQHF	TGTGCTTTAGATCGGGGAATCAATCAGCCCCAGCATTTT
TRBV19	.	TRBJ1-1	.	CASTQGMNTEAFF	TGTGCCAGTACCCAGGGTATGAACACTGAAGCTTTCTTT
TRBV28	.	TRBJ1-2	TRBD1	CASSPGTAPGLGGYTF	TGTGCCAGCAGTCCGGGGACAGCCCCTGGCCTCGGAGGCTACACCTTC
TRBV7-2	.	TRBJ2-2	TRBD1	CASSLTGTGAGELFF	TGTGCCAGCAGCCTAACAGGGACAGGGGCCGGGGAGCTGTTTTTT
TRBV7-3	.	TRBJ2-7	TRBD1	CASSLTGGVYEQYF	TGTGCCAGCAGCTTAACAGGGGGCGTCTACGAGCAGTACTTC
TRBV5-4	.	TRBJ2-5	.	CASSLPNQETQYF	TGTGCCAGCAGCTTGCCGAACCAAGAGACCCAGTACTTC
TRBV29-1	.	TRBJ1-4	.	CSVEDGLITGKLFF	TGCAGCGTTGAAGACGGACTCATCACCGGGAAACTGTTTTTT
TRBV19	.	TRBJ2-2	.	CASSRHAGELFF	TGTGCCAGTAGTCGACACGCCGGGGAGCTGTTTTTT
TRBV5-1	.	TRBJ1-2	.	CASRLAPGSGYGYTF	TGCGCCAGCAGACTGGCCCCGGGGTCCGGCTATGGCTACACCTTC
TRBV7-9	.	TRBJ2-7	TRBD1	CASSRQGEAYEQYF	TGTGCCAGCAGCCGACAGGGCGAGGCCTACGAGCAGTACTTC
TRBV2	.	TRBJ2-2	TRBD2	CASSVSGGRTSGELFF	TGTGCCAGCAGTGTCAGCGGGGGCAGAACAAGCGGGGAGCTGTTTTTT
TRBV29-1	.	TRBJ2-3	.	CSGTGTGRSSTDTQYF	TGCAGCGGAACTGGGACGGGGAGGTCTAGCACAGATACGCAGTATTTT
TRBV7-3	.	TRBJ2-7	TRBD1	CASSDLGQGSEQYF	TGTGCCAGCAGCGATCTCGGACAGGGAAGCGAGCAGTACTTC
TRBV18	once	TRBJ1-2	.	CASSPSTGGANYGYTF	TGTGCCAGCTCACCCTCGACGGGGGGAGCTAACTATGGCTACACCTTC
TRBV18	.	TRBJ2-5	TRBD2	CASSPAGRAAETQYF	TGTGCCAGCTCACCAGCGGGGAGGGCGGCCGAGACCCAGTACTTC
TRBV2	.	TRBJ2-7	.	CASSEALQAPTSYEQYF	TGTGCCAGCAGTGAAGCGCTGCAGGCCCCTACCTCCTACGAGCAGTACTTC
TRBV2	.	TRBJ2-4	.	CASSGGLAKNIQYF	TGTGCCAGCAGCGGGGGACTAGCCAAAAACATTCAGTACTTC
TRBV29-1	.	TRBJ2-7	.	CSVASGADEQYF	TGCAGCGTTGCTTCGGGGGCGGACGAGCAGTACTTC
TRBV18	.	TRBJ1-1	.	CASSGSRGYTEAFF	TGTGCCAGCTCAGGGAGTCGTGGGTACACTGAAGCTTTCTTT
TRBV19	once	TRBJ2-7	TRBD1	CASSRRTGRSYEQYF	TGTGCCAGTAGTAGGCGGACAGGGAGGTCCTACGAGCAGTACTTC
TRBV5-1	.	TRBJ1-2	TRBD1	CASSPPTGAGGYTF	TGCGCCAGCAGCCCACCGACAGGGGCAGGCGGCTACACCTTC
TRBV7-9	.	TRBJ2-6	.	CASSVIIARGTDVLTF	TGTGCCAGCAGCGTCATCATCGCGAGGGGGACGGACGTCCTGACTTTC
TRBV6-1	.	TRBJ2-1	TRBD2	CASSEAPAELAGVYEQFF	TGTGCCAGCAGTGAAGCGCCGGCGGAGCTAGCGGGAGTCTATGAGCAGTTCTTC
TRBV19	.	TRBJ2-5	TRBD1	CASSPGQGAQETQYF	TGTGCCAGTAGTCCGGGACAGGGGGCCCAAGAGACCCAGTACTTC